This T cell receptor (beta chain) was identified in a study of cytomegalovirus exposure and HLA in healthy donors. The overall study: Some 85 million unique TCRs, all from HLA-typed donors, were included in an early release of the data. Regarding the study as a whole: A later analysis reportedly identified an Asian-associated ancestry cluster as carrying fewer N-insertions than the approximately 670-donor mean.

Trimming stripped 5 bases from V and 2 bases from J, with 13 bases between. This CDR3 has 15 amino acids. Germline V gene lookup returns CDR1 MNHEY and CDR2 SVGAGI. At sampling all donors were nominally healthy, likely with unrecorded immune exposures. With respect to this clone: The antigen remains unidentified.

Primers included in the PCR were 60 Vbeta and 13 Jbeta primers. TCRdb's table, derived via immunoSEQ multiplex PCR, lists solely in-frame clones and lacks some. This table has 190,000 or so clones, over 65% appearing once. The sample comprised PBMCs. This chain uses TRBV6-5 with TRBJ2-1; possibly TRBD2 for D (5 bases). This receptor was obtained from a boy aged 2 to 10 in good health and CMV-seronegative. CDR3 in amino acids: CASSPSAGTYNEQFF. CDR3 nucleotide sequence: TGTGCCAGCAGTCCCTCGGCGGGTACCTACAATGAGCAGTTCTTC.